The rows below give T cell receptor beta chains drawn from one sample of a study of PD-L1 blockade in urothelial cancer. Measured with immunoSEQ multiplex PCR; TCRdb has only the in-frame clones, and not every one. The sample lists some 120,000 clones; 75% to 90% were seen once. The sequencing used PBMCs, collected around atezolizumab (anti-PD-L1) treatment. These receptors came from a man aged 60-69 years with urothelial cancer. The CDR3 runs from the conserved cysteine through the conserved F or W. The order of the fields is D gene, J gene, clone size, V gene, CDR3 DNA, CDR3 protein. A D gene is named only where the DNA matches it firmly. Size is stated for part of the rows, as once, few or many counts, or as a class when the clone is expanded.

d_call: .
j_call: TRBJ2-7
clone_size: .
v_call: TRBV19
cdr3_nt: TGTGCCAGTAGTTCCGGGTCGGGAGCCCAGGGCGAGCAGTACTTC
cdr3_aa: CASSSGSGAQGEQYF

d_call: .
j_call: TRBJ2-7
clone_size: .
v_call: TRBV28
cdr3_nt: TGTGCCAGCAGTTTAATGGGGACACAGTCCTACGAGCAGTACTTC
cdr3_aa: CASSLMGTQSYEQYF

d_call: TRBD2
j_call: TRBJ2-7
clone_size: .
v_call: TRBV28
cdr3_nt: TGTGCCAGCAGTTCTCCGGGACTAGCGGTCTACGAGCAGTACTTC
cdr3_aa: CASSSPGLAVYEQYF

d_call: .
j_call: TRBJ2-7
clone_size: .
v_call: TRBV6-5
cdr3_nt: TGTGCCAGCAGTTACTGGGGTTCAGGGGCCTCCTACGAGCAGTACTTC
cdr3_aa: CASSYWGSGASYEQYF

d_call: TRBD1
j_call: TRBJ2-7
clone_size: once
v_call: TRBV19
cdr3_nt: TGTGCCAGTGGGGACAGGGGGTCGTTCTACGAGCAGTACTTC
cdr3_aa: CASGDRGSFYEQYF

d_call: TRBD1
j_call: TRBJ2-2
clone_size: .
v_call: TRBV19
cdr3_nt: TGTGCCAGTAGGGCCATATTCTTCGGGACAGAGAACACCGGGGAGCTGTTTTTT
cdr3_aa: CASRAIFFGTENTGELFF

d_call: .
j_call: TRBJ1-5
clone_size: .
v_call: TRBV7-2
cdr3_nt: TGTGCCAGCAGCTTAGAAGAGGGCCGACCGACCCAGCATTTT
cdr3_aa: CASSLEEGRPTQHF

d_call: .
j_call: TRBJ1-1
clone_size: .
v_call: TRBV5-1
cdr3_nt: TGCGCCAGCAGCTTGGTGGACGGGGACACTGAAGCTTTCTTT
cdr3_aa: CASSLVDGDTEAFF

d_call: TRBD2
j_call: TRBJ2-3
clone_size: .
v_call: TRBV11-2
cdr3_nt: TGTGCCAGCGGGGGAAGGACTAGCGGGAGATCAGATACGCAGTATTTT
cdr3_aa: CASGGRTSGRSDTQYF

d_call: TRBD2
j_call: TRBJ2-3
clone_size: .
v_call: TRBV6-8
cdr3_nt: TGTGCCAGCACCCAGATGCCTCCTAGCGGGGGCACAGATACGCAGTATTTT
cdr3_aa: CASTQMPPSGGTDTQYF

d_call: .
j_call: TRBJ2-6
clone_size: .
v_call: TRBV11-2
cdr3_nt: TGTGCCAGCAGCTTAAACGACTTCTCTGGGGCCAACGTCCTGACTTTC
cdr3_aa: CASSLNDFSGANVLTF

d_call: .
j_call: TRBJ2-7
clone_size: .
v_call: TRBV5-1
cdr3_nt: TGCGCCAGCAGCTTGACAGGCCCCTACGAGCAGTACTTC
cdr3_aa: CASSLTGPYEQYF

d_call: TRBD2
j_call: TRBJ2-3
clone_size: .
v_call: TRBV4-1
cdr3_nt: TGCGCCAGCAGCCAAGCCTTACCGGGACTAGGATCGCCAGATACGCAGTATTTT
cdr3_aa: CASSQALPGLGSPDTQYF

d_call: TRBD1
j_call: TRBJ2-3
clone_size: .
v_call: TRBV28
cdr3_nt: TGTGCCAGCAGTGCCACAGGGGTCCTGGATACGCAGTATTTT
cdr3_aa: CASSATGVLDTQYF

d_call: .
j_call: TRBJ2-2
clone_size: .
v_call: TRBV14
cdr3_nt: TGTGCCAGCAGCCCATCTGGGGGGGCCACCGGGGAGCTGTTTTTT
cdr3_aa: CASSPSGGATGELFF

d_call: .
j_call: TRBJ1-5
clone_size: .
v_call: TRBV5-1
cdr3_nt: TGCGCCAGCAGTCATGACAGGAGCAATCAGCCCCAGCATTTT
cdr3_aa: CASSHDRSNQPQHF

d_call: .
j_call: TRBJ1-3
clone_size: once
v_call: TRBV4-1
cdr3_nt: TGCGCCAGCAGCCAGAGTTTCTCTGGAAACACCATATATTTT
cdr3_aa: CASSQSFSGNTIYF

d_call: .
j_call: TRBJ2-3
clone_size: once
v_call: TRBV5-8
cdr3_nt: TGTGCCAGCACCCCAGCAGATACGCAGTATTTT
cdr3_aa: CASTPADTQYF

d_call: .
j_call: TRBJ2-5
clone_size: .
v_call: TRBV2
cdr3_nt: TGTGCCAGCAGTAGCGGGGAGACCCAGTACTTC
cdr3_aa: CASSSGETQYF

d_call: .
j_call: TRBJ1-4
clone_size: .
v_call: TRBV7-9
cdr3_nt: TGTGCCAGCAGCTTAGTGTTGTCGGAAAAACTGTTTTTT
cdr3_aa: CASSLVLSEKLFF

d_call: TRBD1
j_call: TRBJ2-3
clone_size: .
v_call: TRBV5-1
cdr3_nt: TGCGCCAGCAGCACGGGGACAGCTTGGGCGTTGGATACGCAGTATTTT
cdr3_aa: CASSTGTAWALDTQYF

d_call: .
j_call: TRBJ2-5
clone_size: .
v_call: TRBV4-2
cdr3_nt: TGTGCCAGCAGCCAAGAGACAGGGAGAACCCTTCTAGCGGGTAACCAAGAGACCCAGTACTTC
cdr3_aa: CASSQETGRTLLAGNQETQYF

d_call: .
j_call: TRBJ1-2
clone_size: few
v_call: TRBV6-5
cdr3_nt: TGTGCCAGCAGTTCGGGGCAGGGGCGGGATGGCTACACCTTC
cdr3_aa: CASSSGQGRDGYTF

d_call: TRBD1
j_call: TRBJ1-2
clone_size: .
v_call: TRBV28
cdr3_nt: TGTGCCAGCAGTTTTTTAGGGGGAGGACAGGGGGCGTTGGAAGGCTACACCTTC
cdr3_aa: CASSFLGGGQGALEGYTF

d_call: .
j_call: TRBJ1-3
clone_size: .
v_call: TRBV7-2
cdr3_nt: TGTGCCAGCAGCTTCGACAGTTCTGGAAACACCATATATTTT
cdr3_aa: CASSFDSSGNTIYF

d_call: .
j_call: TRBJ1-2
clone_size: once
v_call: TRBV2
cdr3_nt: TGTGCCAGCAGCGGGGTGGCGCTTAATGGCTACACCTTC
cdr3_aa: CASSGVALNGYTF

d_call: TRBD2
j_call: TRBJ2-1
clone_size: .
v_call: TRBV29-1
cdr3_nt: TGCAGCTCACGACTAGCGGGAGAGGGGAATGAGCAGTTCTTC
cdr3_aa: CSSRLAGEGNEQFF

d_call: .
j_call: TRBJ2-3
clone_size: .
v_call: TRBV6-5
cdr3_nt: TGTGCCAGCAGTTACTCAGGTCTACAAAGAGGGGATACGCAGTATTTT
cdr3_aa: CASSYSGLQRGDTQYF

d_call: TRBD2
j_call: TRBJ2-5
clone_size: .
v_call: TRBV29-1
cdr3_nt: TGCAGCGGCCGCGGGGGGAGGGAGACCCAGTACTTC
cdr3_aa: CSGRGGRETQYF

d_call: .
j_call: TRBJ2-6
clone_size: .
v_call: TRBV27
cdr3_nt: TGTGCCAGCAGTTTATCGATAGGGGTTGGTGCTGGGGCCAACGTCCTGACTTTC
cdr3_aa: CASSLSIGVGAGANVLTF

d_call: .
j_call: TRBJ2-1
clone_size: .
v_call: TRBV2
cdr3_nt: TGTGCCAGCAGTGAGGCTCCGAACTACAATGAGCAGTTCTTC
cdr3_aa: CASSEAPNYNEQFF

d_call: .
j_call: TRBJ2-7
clone_size: .
v_call: TRBV5-4
cdr3_nt: TGTGCCAGCAGCCCTTCGGCAGGCTACGAGCAGTACTTC
cdr3_aa: CASSPSAGYEQYF

d_call: .
j_call: TRBJ1-5
clone_size: once
v_call: TRBV19
cdr3_nt: TGTGCCAGTAGTTTTGGACAGCCCCAGCCCCAGCATTTT
cdr3_aa: CASSFGQPQPQHF

d_call: .
j_call: TRBJ2-2
clone_size: .
v_call: TRBV7-3
cdr3_nt: TGTGCCAGCAGCTTACCCCAGGGGACGAACACCGGGGAGCTGTTTTTT
cdr3_aa: CASSLPQGTNTGELFF

d_call: TRBD1
j_call: TRBJ1-5
clone_size: .
v_call: TRBV28
cdr3_nt: TGTGCCAGCAGGGAACTACAGGGGGAGGTTCAGCCCCAGCATTTT
cdr3_aa: CASRELQGEVQPQHF

d_call: .
j_call: TRBJ1-6
clone_size: .
v_call: TRBV7-2
cdr3_nt: TGTGCCAGCAGCTTCGGACGATCAGCCCGAGGGAATTCACCCCTCCACTTT
cdr3_aa: CASSFGRSARGNSPLHF

d_call: TRBD1
j_call: TRBJ1-5
clone_size: few
v_call: TRBV2
cdr3_nt: TGTGCCACAAGACAGGGATGGGATCAGCCCCAGCATTTT
cdr3_aa: CATRQGWDQPQHF

d_call: TRBD2
j_call: TRBJ2-3
clone_size: .
v_call: TRBV7-9
cdr3_nt: TGTGCCAGCAGCACTACGCCGGGACTAGCACCCACAGATACGCAGTATTTT
cdr3_aa: CASSTTPGLAPTDTQYF

d_call: TRBD1
j_call: TRBJ2-7
clone_size: .
v_call: TRBV11-2
cdr3_nt: TGTGCCAGCAGCTCACTCGGGACAGGCCCCTACGAGCAGTACTTC
cdr3_aa: CASSSLGTGPYEQYF

d_call: TRBD1
j_call: TRBJ1-4
clone_size: .
v_call: TRBV2
cdr3_nt: TGTGCCAGCAGATCCGGGACAGGGTATAATGAAAAACTGTTTTTT
cdr3_aa: CASRSGTGYNEKLFF

d_call: TRBD1
j_call: TRBJ2-7
clone_size: .
v_call: TRBV29-1
cdr3_nt: TGCAGCGTCGGGACAGGGGGCAGTAGCTACGAGCAGTACTTC
cdr3_aa: CSVGTGGSSYEQYF